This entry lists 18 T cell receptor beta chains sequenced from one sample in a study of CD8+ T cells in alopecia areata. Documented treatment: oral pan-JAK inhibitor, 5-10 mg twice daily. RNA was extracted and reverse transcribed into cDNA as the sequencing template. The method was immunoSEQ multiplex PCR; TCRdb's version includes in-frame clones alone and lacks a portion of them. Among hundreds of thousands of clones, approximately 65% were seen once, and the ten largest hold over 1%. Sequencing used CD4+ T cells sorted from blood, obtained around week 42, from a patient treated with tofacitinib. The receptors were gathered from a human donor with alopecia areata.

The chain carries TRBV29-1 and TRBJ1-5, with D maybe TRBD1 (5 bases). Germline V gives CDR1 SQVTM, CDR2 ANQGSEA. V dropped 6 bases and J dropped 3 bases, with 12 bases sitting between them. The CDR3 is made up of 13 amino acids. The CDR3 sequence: CSVQGEPNQPQHF. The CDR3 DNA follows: TGCAGCGTCCAGGGTGAACCCAATCAGCCCCAGCATTTT.

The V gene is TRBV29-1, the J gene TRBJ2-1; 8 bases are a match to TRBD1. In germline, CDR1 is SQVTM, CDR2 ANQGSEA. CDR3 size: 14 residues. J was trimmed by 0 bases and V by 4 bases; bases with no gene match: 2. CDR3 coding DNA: TGCAGCGTTGCGGACAGGGTCTCCTACAATGAGCAGTTCTTC. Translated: CSVADRVSYNEQFF.

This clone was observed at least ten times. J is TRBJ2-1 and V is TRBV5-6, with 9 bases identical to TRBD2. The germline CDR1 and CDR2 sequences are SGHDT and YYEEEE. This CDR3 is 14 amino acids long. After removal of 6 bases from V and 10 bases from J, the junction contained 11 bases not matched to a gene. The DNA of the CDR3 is TGTGCCAGCACCCTCGGTCTAGCGGGGCGAGAGCAGTTCTTC. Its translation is CASTLGLAGREQFF.

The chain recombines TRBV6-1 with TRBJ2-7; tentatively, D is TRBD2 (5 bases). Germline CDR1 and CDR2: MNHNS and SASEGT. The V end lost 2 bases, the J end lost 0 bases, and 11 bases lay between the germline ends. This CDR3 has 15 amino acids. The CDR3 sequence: CASSEWGASSYEQYF. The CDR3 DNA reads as TGTGCCAGCAGTGAATGGGGAGCAAGCTCCTACGAGCAGTACTTC.

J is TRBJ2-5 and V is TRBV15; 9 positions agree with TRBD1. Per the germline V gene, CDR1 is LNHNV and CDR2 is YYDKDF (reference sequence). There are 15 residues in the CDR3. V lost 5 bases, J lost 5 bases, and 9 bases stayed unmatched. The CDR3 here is CATSDGTGIAETQYF. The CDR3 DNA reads TGTGCCACCAGCGACGGGACAGGGATCGCTGAGACCCAGTACTTC.

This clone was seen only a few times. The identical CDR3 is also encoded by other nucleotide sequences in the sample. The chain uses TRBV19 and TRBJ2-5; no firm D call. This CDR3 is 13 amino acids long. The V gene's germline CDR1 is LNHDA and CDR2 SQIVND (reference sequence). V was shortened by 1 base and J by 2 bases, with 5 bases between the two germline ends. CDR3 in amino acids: CASSIGVQETQYF. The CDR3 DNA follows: TGTGCCAGTAGTATAGGAGTTCAAGAGACCCAGTACTTC.

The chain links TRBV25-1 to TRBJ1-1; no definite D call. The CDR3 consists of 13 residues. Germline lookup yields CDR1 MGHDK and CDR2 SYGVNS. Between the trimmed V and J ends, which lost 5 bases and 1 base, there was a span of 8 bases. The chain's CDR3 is CASSSRGNTEAFF. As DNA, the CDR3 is TGTGCCAGCAGTAGTCGGGGGAACACTGAAGCTTTCTTT.

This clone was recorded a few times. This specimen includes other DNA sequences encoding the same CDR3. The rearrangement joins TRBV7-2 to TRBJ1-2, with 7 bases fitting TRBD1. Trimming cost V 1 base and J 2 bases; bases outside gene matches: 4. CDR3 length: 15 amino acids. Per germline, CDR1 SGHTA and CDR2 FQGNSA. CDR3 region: CASSLGQGGNYGYTF. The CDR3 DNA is TGTGCCAGCAGCTTAGGGCAGGGGGGAAACTATGGCTACACCTTC. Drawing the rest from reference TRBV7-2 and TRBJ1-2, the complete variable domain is GAGVSQSPSNKVTEKGKDVELRCDPISGHTALYWYRQSLGQGLEFLIYFQGNSAPDKSGLPSDRFSAERTGGSVSTLTIQRTQQEDSAVYLCASSLGQGGNYGYTFGSGTRLTVV.

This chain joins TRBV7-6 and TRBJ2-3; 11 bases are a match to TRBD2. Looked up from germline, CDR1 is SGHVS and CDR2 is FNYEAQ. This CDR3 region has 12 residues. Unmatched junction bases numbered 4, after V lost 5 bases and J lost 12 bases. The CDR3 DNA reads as TGTGCCAGCAGCGTTAGCGGGGGGGATCAGTATTTT. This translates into CASSVSGGDQYF. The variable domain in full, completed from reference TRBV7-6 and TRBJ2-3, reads GAGVSQSPRYKVTKRGQDVALRCDPISGHVSLYWYRQALGQGPEFLTYFNYEAQQDKSGLPNDRFSAERPEGSISTLTIQRTEQRDSAMYRCASSVSGGDQYFGPGTRLTVL.

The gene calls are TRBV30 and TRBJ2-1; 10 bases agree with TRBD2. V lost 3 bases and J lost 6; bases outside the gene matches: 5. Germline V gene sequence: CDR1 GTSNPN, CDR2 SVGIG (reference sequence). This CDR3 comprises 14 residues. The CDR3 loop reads CAWRERGGSNEQFF. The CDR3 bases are TGTGCCTGGAGAGAGCGGGGGGGCAGCAATGAGCAGTTCTTC.

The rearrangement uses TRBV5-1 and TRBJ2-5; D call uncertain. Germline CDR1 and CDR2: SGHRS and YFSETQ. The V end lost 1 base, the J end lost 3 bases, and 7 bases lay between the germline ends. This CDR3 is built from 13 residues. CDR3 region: CASSLSWKETQYF. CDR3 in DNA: TGCGCCAGCAGCTTGTCGTGGAAAGAGACCCAGTACTTC.

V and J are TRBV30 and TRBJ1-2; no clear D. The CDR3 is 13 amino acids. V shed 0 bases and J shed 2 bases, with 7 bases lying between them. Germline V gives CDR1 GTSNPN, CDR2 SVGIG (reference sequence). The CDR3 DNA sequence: TGTGCCTGGAGTGTCGCAGCAAACTATGGCTACACCTTC. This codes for CAWSVAANYGYTF.

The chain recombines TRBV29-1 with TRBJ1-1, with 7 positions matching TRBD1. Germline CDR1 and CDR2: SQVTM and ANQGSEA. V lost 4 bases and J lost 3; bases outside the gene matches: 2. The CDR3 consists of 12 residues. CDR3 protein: CSVVRGDTEAFF. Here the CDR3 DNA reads TGCAGCGTTGTCAGGGGGGACACTGAAGCTTTCTTT. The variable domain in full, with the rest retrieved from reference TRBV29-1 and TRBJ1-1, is SAVISQKPSRDICQRGTSLTIQCQVDSQVTMMFWYRQQPGQSLTLIATANQGSEATYESGFVIDKFPISRPNLTFSTLTVSNMSPEDSSIYLCSVVRGDTEAFFGQGTRLTVV.

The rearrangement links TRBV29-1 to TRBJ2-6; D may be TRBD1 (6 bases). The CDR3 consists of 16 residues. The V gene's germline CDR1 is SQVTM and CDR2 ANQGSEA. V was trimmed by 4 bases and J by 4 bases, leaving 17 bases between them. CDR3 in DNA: TGCAGCGTTGGACTACCAGGGGTGGCGGGGGCCAACGTCCTGACTTTC. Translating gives CSVGLPGVAGANVLTF.

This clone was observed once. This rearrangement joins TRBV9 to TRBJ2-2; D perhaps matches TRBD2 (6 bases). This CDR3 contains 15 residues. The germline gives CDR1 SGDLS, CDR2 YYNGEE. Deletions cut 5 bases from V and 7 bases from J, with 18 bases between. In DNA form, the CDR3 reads TGTGCCAGCAGTATCGCGGGGAGCAAGGGCGGGGAGCTGTTTTTT. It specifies CASSIAGSKGGELFF.

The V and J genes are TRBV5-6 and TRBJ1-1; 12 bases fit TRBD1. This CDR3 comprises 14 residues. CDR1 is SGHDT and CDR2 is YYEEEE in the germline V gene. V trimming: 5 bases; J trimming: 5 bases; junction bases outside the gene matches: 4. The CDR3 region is CASSWGQGATEAFF. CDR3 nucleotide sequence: TGTGCCAGCAGTTGGGGACAGGGGGCGACTGAAGCTTTCTTT.

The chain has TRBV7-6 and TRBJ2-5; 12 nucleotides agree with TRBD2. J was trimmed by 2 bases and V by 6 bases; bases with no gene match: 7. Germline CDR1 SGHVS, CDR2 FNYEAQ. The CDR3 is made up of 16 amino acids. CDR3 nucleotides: TGTGCCAGCAGATCCGGACTAGCGGGGAATCAAGAGACCCAGTACTTC. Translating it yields CASRSGLAGNQETQYF.

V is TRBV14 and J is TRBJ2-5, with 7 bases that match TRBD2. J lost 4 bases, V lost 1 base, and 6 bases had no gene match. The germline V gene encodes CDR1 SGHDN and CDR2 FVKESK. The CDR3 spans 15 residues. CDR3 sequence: CASSQGGGRGETQYF. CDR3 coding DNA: TGTGCCAGCAGCCAAGGCGGGGGACGGGGAGAGACCCAGTACTTC.